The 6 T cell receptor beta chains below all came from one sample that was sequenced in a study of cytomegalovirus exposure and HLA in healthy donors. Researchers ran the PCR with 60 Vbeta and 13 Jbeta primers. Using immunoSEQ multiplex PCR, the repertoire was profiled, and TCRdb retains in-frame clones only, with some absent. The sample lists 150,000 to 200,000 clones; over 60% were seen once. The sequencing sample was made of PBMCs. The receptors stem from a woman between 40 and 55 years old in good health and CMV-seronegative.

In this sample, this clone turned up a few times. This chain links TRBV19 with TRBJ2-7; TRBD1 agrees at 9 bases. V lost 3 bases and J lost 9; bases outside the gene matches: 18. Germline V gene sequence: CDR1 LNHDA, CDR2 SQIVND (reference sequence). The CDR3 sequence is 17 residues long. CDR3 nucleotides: TGTGCCAGTAGTATGTACCCAGGGACAGGGATAAGGTGGGGGCAGTACGTC. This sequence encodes CASSMYPGTGIRWGQYV.

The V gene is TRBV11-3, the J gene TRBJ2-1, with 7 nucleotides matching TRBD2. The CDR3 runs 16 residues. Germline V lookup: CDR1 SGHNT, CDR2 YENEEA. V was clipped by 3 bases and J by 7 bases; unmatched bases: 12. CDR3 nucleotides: TGTGCCAGCAGCTTGGCATGGGGGGAGGGTGCGAATGAGCAGTTCTTC. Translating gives CASSLAWGEGANEQFF.

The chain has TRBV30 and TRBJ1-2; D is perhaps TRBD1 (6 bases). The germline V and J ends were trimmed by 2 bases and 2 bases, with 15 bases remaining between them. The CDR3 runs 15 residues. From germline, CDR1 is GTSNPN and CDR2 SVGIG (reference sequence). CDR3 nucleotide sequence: TGTGCCTGGAGTCGGGGAACACAGGGCAACTATGGCTACACCTTC. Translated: CAWSRGTQGNYGYTF.

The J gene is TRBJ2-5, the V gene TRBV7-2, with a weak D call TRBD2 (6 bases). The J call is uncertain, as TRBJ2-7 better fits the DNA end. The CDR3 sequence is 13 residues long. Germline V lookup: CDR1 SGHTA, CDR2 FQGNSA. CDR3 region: CASREREWGEQYF. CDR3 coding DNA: TGTGCCAGCAGGGAACGGGAGTGGGGCGAGCAGTACTTC.

In DNA form, the CDR3 reads TGTGCCAGCAGGCTAGCGGGATTTACCGGGGAGCTGTTTTTT. This translates into CASRLAGFTGELFF. This rearrangement joins TRBV5-6 to TRBJ2-2; 9 bases align to TRBD2. J was trimmed by 5 bases and V by 5 bases; bases with no gene match: 4. This CDR3 comprises 14 residues. Looked up from germline, CDR1 is SGHDT and CDR2 is YYEEEE.

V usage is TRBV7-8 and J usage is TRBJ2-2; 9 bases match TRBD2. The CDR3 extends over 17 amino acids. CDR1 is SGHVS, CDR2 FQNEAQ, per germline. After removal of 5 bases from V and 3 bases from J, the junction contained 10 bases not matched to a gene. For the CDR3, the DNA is TGTGCCAGCAGCCGGGGGTCTGCGGGAGGGCACACCGGGGAGCTGTTTTTT. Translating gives CASSRGSAGGHTGELFF.